This T cell receptor beta chain was profiled in a study of T cell repertoires in cytomegalovirus infection. Study in general: Well-studied HLA-B-restricted epitopes and recently identified HLA-C-restricted epitopes of CMV were both used in the study. Indications of both CMV infection and matching HLA type were provided by public TCR beta signatures.

TCRdb recomputed calls from the reads with MiXCR, one row per CDR3 protein. The sample contains around 310,000 distinct CDR3 sequences, 25% to 35% of which appear only once. Germline CDR1 is MNHNS and CDR2 is SASEGT. V lost 4 bases and J 0 bases, leaving 13 bases between the germline ends. The length of the CDR3 is 15 residues. This clonotype has just a few counts. Its antigen is not known. The sequence was obtained from a human donor in good health (CMV status not recorded). Some clones in this sample may be carry-over from other donors' samples. The chain links TRBV6-1 to TRBJ2-7; TRBD1 is a possible D gene (5 bases). Material: cultured PBMCs, obtained from culture after CMV antigen stimulation. CDR3 sequence: CASSVQVSPSYEQYF. CDR3 DNA sequence: TGTGCCAGCAGTGTACAGGTGTCCCCCTCCTACGAGCAGTACTTC.